This TCR beta chain was recorded in a study of cytomegalovirus exposure and HLA in healthy donors. This CDR3 spans 15 amino acids. Looked up from germline, CDR1 is GTSNPN and CDR2 is SVGIG (reference sequence). The junction had 4 bases not matched to a gene; V was cut back by 3 bases and J by 4 bases. The study drew the donors from its roughly 130-subject validation cohort, separate from the approximately 700-subject first cohort. Repertoires were generated with immunoSEQ multiplex PCR, while TCRdb's copy carries only in-frame clones and drops some. The repertoire consists of roughly 280,000 clones, with about 86% occurring once and the leading ten covering approximately 1%. With respect to this clone: Antigen specificity is unknown.

Study results and limitations: Researchers reported that a few CMV-associated chains were confirmed in vitro as CMV antigen-specific.

Sequences were obtained from PBMCs. The receptor was derived from a young woman in good health and CMV-seronegative. V and J are TRBV30 and TRBJ2-1, with 12 bases identical to TRBD1. The CDR3 reads CAWSGTGGIYNEQFF. CDR3 bases: TGTGCCTGGAGCGGGACAGGGGGCATATACAATGAGCAGTTCTTC.